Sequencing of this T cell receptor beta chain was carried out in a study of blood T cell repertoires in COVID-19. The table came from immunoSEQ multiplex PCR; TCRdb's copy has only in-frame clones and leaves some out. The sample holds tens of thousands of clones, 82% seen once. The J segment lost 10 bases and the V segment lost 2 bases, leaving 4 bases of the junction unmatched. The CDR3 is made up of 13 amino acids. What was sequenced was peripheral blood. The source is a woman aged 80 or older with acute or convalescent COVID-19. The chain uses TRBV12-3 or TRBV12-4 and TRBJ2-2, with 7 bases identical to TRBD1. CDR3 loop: CASSLHTGAELFF. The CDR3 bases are TGTGCCAGCAGTTTACATACAGGGGCGGAGCTGTTTTTT.